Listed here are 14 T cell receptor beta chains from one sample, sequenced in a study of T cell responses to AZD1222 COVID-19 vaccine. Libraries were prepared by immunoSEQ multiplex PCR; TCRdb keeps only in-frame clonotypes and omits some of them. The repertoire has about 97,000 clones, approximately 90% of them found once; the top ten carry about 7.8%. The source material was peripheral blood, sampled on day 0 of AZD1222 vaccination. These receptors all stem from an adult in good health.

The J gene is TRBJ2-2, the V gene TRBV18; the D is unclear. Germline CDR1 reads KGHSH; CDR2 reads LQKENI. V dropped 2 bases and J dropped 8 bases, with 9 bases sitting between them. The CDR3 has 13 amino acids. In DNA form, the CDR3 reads TGTGCCAGCTCACCAGAGAACATGGGGGAGCTGTTTTTT. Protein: CASSPENMGELFF.

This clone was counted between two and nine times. CDR3 sequence (DNA): TGTGCCAGCAGTTCCCCGGACCGCTATGGCTACACCTTC. It encodes CASSSPDRYGYTF. This chain joins TRBV28 and TRBJ1-2; no definite D call. The germline CDR1 and CDR2 sequences are MDHEN and SYDVKM. The CDR3 has 13 residues. V lost 4 bases to trimming and J lost 4 bases, with 10 bases between them.

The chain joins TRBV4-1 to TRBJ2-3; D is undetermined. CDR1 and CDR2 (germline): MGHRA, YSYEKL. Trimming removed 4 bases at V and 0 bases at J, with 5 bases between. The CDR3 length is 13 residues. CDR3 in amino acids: CASSLQSTDTQYF. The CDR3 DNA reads TGCGCCAGCAGCCTTCAGAGCACAGATACGCAGTATTTT.

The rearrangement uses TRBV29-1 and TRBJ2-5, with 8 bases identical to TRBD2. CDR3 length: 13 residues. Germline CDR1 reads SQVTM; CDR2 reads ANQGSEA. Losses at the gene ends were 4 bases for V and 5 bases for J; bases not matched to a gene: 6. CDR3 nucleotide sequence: TGCAGCGTTGCGGGAGGGTTGGGGGAGACCCAGTACTTC. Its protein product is CSVAGGLGETQYF.

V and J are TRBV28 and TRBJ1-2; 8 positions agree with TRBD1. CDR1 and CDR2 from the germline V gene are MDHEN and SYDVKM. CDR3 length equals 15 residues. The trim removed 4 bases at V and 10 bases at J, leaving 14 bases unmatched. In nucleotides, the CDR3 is TGTGCCAGCAGTTCACCCTTAGGGACAGGACCTTTCTACACCTTC. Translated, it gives CASSSPLGTGPFYTF.

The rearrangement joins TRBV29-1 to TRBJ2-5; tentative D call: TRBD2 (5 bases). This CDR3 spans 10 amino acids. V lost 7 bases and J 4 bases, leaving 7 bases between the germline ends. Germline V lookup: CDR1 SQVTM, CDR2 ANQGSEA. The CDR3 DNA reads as TGCAGCGCCGCGGGAGAGACCCAGTACTTC. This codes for CSAAGETQYF.

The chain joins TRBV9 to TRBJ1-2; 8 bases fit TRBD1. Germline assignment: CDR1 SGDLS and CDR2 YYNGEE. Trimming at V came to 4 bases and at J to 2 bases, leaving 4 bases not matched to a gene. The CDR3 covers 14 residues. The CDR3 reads CASSPWTGNYGYTF. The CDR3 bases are TGTGCCAGCAGCCCATGGACAGGGAACTATGGCTACACCTTC.

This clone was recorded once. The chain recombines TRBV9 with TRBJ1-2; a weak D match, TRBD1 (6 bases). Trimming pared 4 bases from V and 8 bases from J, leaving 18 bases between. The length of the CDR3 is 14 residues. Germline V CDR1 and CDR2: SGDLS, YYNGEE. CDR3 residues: CASSSAGDWKGYTF. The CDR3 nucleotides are TGTGCCAGCAGCTCCGCAGGGGATTGGAAGGGCTACACCTTC.

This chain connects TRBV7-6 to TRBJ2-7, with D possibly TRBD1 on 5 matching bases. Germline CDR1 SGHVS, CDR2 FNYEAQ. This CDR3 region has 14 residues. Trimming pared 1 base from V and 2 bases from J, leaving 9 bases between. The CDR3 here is CASSLGTTTYEQYF. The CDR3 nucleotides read TGTGCCAGCAGCTTAGGGACAACAACCTACGAGCAGTACTTC.

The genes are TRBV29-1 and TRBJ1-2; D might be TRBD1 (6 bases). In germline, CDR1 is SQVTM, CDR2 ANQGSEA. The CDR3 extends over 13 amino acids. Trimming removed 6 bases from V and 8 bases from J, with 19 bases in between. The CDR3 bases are TGCAGCGTGGAGGACAGCAGGGCGGGCGGCTACACCTTC. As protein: CSVEDSRAGGYTF.

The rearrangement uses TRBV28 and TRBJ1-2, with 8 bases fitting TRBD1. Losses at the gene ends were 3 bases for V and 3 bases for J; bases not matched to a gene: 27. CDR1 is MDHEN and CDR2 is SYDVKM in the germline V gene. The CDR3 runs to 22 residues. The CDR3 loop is CASSFGLSWAIDRGGFDYGYTF. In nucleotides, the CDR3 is TGTGCCAGCAGTTTCGGCTTGTCTTGGGCGATTGACAGGGGAGGATTTGACTATGGCTACACCTTC.

CDR3 amino acids: CASSLDKGGTAHNEQFF. CDR3 nucleotide sequence: TGTGCCAGCAGCTTAGATAAGGGTGGGACGGCACACAATGAGCAGTTCTTC. The J gene is TRBJ2-1, the V gene TRBV11-3; D is possibly TRBD1 or TRBD2 (5 bases each). V lost 0 bases to trimming and J lost 5 bases, with 17 bases between them. The CDR3 runs 17 residues. Germline V gene sequence: CDR1 SGHNT, CDR2 YENEEA.

The CDR3 is CASSPQGNQPQHF. The CDR3 DNA reads TGTGCCAGCAGCCCACAGGGAAATCAGCCCCAGCATTTT. The gene calls are TRBV12-3 or TRBV12-4 and TRBJ1-5, with D perhaps TRBD1 (6 bases). Trimming took off 6 bases at V and 4 bases at J, with 10 bases between the two ends. This CDR3 contains 13 residues.

The CDR3 sequence: CASSDRGGNQPQHF. The CDR3 DNA reads TGTGCCAGCAGTGACAGGGGTGGCAATCAGCCCCAGCATTTT. The chain combines TRBV6-1 with TRBJ1-5; D might be TRBD1 (6 bases). The CDR3 is 14 amino acids. The V end was cut by 3 bases, the J end by 2 bases, with 8 bases between. Germline CDR1 and CDR2: MNHNS and SASEGT.